This is a list of T cell receptor beta chains from one sample in a study of shared clonotypes between healthy human individuals. Sequenced by immunoSEQ multiplex PCR; TCRdb stores in-frame clones only, minus some. The data contain over a million clones, around 76% of them singletons. Sequencing was done on a sample of memory CD4+ T cells sorted from blood. The receptors were gathered from a man between 18 and 29 years old in good health. The CDR3 runs from the conserved cysteine through the conserved F or W. Fields, in order: V gene, J gene, CDR3 protein.

v_call: TRBV2
j_call: TRBJ2-2
cdr3_aa: CASHKGLAGAGELFF

v_call: TRBV5-4
j_call: TRBJ2-5
cdr3_aa: CASSQGQFQETQYF

v_call: TRBV15
j_call: TRBJ2-7
cdr3_aa: CATGGQGAYEQYF

v_call: TRBV6-1
j_call: TRBJ1-2
cdr3_aa: CASSGRGGSHFGYTF

v_call: TRBV30
j_call: TRBJ1-2
cdr3_aa: CAWGQALYGYTF

v_call: TRBV5-8
j_call: TRBJ2-7
cdr3_aa: CASSDSRIGSYEQYF

v_call: TRBV4-3
j_call: TRBJ2-7
cdr3_aa: CASSLYGGAGEVYEQYF

v_call: TRBV30
j_call: TRBJ1-5
cdr3_aa: CAWGGVGHQPQHF

v_call: TRBV20-1
j_call: TRBJ1-1
cdr3_aa: CSAVKSEAFF

v_call: TRBV18
j_call: TRBJ1-6
cdr3_aa: CASSPNRGGSPLHF

v_call: TRBV7-9
j_call: TRBJ2-7
cdr3_aa: CASSLGGGQGLSYEQYF

v_call: TRBV30
j_call: TRBJ2-2
cdr3_aa: CACARTSTGELFF

v_call: TRBV18
j_call: TRBJ2-3
cdr3_aa: CASLPQGASTDTQYF

v_call: TRBV15
j_call: TRBJ2-1
cdr3_aa: CATSTSASYNEQFF

v_call: TRBV7-9
j_call: TRBJ2-2
cdr3_aa: CASRPVGGQGAGELFF

v_call: TRBV15
j_call: TRBJ2-3
cdr3_aa: CATSSLARSTDTQYF

v_call: TRBV19
j_call: TRBJ1-3
cdr3_aa: CASSGQGGNTIYF

v_call: TRBV6-5
j_call: TRBJ1-1
cdr3_aa: CASSYSERNTEAFF

v_call: TRBV19
j_call: TRBJ1-2
cdr3_aa: CASMGRHYGYTF

v_call: TRBV29-1
j_call: TRBJ2-1
cdr3_aa: CSVGMGRIDNEQFF

v_call: TRBV5-8
j_call: TRBJ2-5
cdr3_aa: CASSLGDGEETQYF

v_call: TRBV5-6
j_call: TRBJ2-3
cdr3_aa: CASSFFQAGGTDTQYF

v_call: TRBV6-1
j_call: TRBJ2-1
cdr3_aa: CASREKGLAGYNEQFF